The rows below give T cell receptor beta chains drawn from one sample of a study of blood T cell repertoires in COVID-19. Clones were sequenced by immunoSEQ multiplex PCR, and TCRdb holds only the in-frame ones, with some missing. The table lists about 240,000 clones, 86% of them singletons, with 3.3% in the top ten. Sequencing was performed on PBMCs or T cells enriched from blood (not recorded which). These receptors all stem from a woman between 35 and 50 years old with acute COVID-19. CDR3s include the opening cysteine and the closing phenylalanine or tryptophan. The order of the fields is V gene, D gene, clone size, J gene, CDR3 protein, CDR3 DNA. D genes are given only for firm matches. For some rows the clone size is stated as once, few or many, or as a class when expanded; others skip it.

v_call: TRBV28; d_call: -; clone_size: -; j_call: TRBJ1-3; cdr3_aa: CASTRGYSGNTIYF; cdr3_nt: TGTGCCAGCACTAGGGGATACTCTGGAAACACCATATATTTT
v_call: TRBV5-6; d_call: -; clone_size: -; j_call: TRBJ1-5; cdr3_aa: CASSQNAGVQPQHF; cdr3_nt: TGTGCCAGCAGCCAAAACGCAGGGGTACAGCCCCAGCATTTT
v_call: TRBV6-4; d_call: TRBD2; clone_size: -; j_call: TRBJ2-1; cdr3_aa: CASSTKKLAGGRGDYNEQFF; cdr3_nt: TGTGCCAGCAGTACGAAAAAACTAGCGGGAGGTAGGGGAGATTACAATGAGCAGTTCTTC
v_call: TRBV19; d_call: -; clone_size: -; j_call: TRBJ2-2; cdr3_aa: CASSNRDWGRGELFF; cdr3_nt: TGTGCCAGTAGCAACCGGGACTGGGGACGCGGGGAGCTGTTTTTT
v_call: TRBV19; d_call: -; clone_size: -; j_call: TRBJ2-4; cdr3_aa: CASSIGRLGKNIQYF; cdr3_nt: TGTGCCAGTAGTATTGGAAGACTCGGCAAAAACATTCAGTACTTC
v_call: TRBV15; d_call: -; clone_size: once; j_call: TRBJ1-2; cdr3_aa: CATSTDRTTYGYTF; cdr3_nt: TGTGCCACCAGCACGGACAGAACTACCTATGGCTACACCTTC
v_call: TRBV19; d_call: -; clone_size: -; j_call: TRBJ2-3; cdr3_aa: CATRDGTRPDTQYF; cdr3_nt: TGTGCCACCCGGGATGGAACGAGGCCAGATACGCAGTATTTT
v_call: TRBV19; d_call: -; clone_size: -; j_call: TRBJ1-1; cdr3_aa: CASSILFEAFF; cdr3_nt: TGTGCCAGTAGTATTTTATTTGAAGCTTTCTTT
v_call: TRBV2; d_call: TRBD2; clone_size: -; j_call: TRBJ2-1; cdr3_aa: CASSPVAGGDEQFF; cdr3_nt: TGTGCCAGCAGTCCCGTAGCGGGAGGCGATGAGCAGTTCTTC
v_call: TRBV19; d_call: -; clone_size: -; j_call: TRBJ1-2; cdr3_aa: CASRPDSLYGYTF; cdr3_nt: TGTGCCAGTAGACCTGACAGTCTCTATGGCTACACCTTC
v_call: TRBV3-1/TRBV3-2; d_call: -; clone_size: once; j_call: TRBJ2-7; cdr3_aa: CASSSPTVSSYEQYF; cdr3_nt: TGTGCCAGCAGCTCGCCCACAGTGAGCTCCTACGAGCAGTACTTC
v_call: TRBV30; d_call: TRBD1; clone_size: -; j_call: TRBJ2-1; cdr3_aa: CAWSNRGLTRGNEQFF; cdr3_nt: TGTGCCTGGAGTAACAGGGGGCTAACCCGGGGGAATGAGCAGTTCTTC
v_call: TRBV5-1; d_call: TRBD1; clone_size: -; j_call: TRBJ1-4; cdr3_aa: CASSTTGSNEKLFF; cdr3_nt: TGCGCCAGCAGCACGACAGGGAGTAATGAAAAACTGTTTTTT
v_call: TRBV27; d_call: -; clone_size: -; j_call: TRBJ2-2; cdr3_aa: CASKERGGANTGELFF; cdr3_nt: TGTGCCAGCAAGGAACGGGGAGGAGCTAACACCGGGGAGCTGTTTTTT
v_call: TRBV29-1; d_call: -; clone_size: -; j_call: TRBJ1-1; cdr3_aa: CSVGLNTEAFF; cdr3_nt: TGCAGCGTTGGGCTGAACACTGAAGCTTTCTTT
v_call: TRBV30; d_call: TRBD2; clone_size: -; j_call: TRBJ2-7; cdr3_aa: CAWRTSGYEQYF; cdr3_nt: TGTGCCTGGAGGACTAGCGGCTACGAGCAGTACTTC
v_call: TRBV19; d_call: TRBD1; clone_size: -; j_call: TRBJ2-2; cdr3_aa: CASSKGRGGDTGELFF; cdr3_nt: TGTGCCAGTAGCAAGGGCAGAGGGGGCGACACCGGGGAGCTGTTTTTT
v_call: TRBV11-3; d_call: TRBD1; clone_size: -; j_call: TRBJ2-7; cdr3_aa: CASSLETGAYEQYF; cdr3_nt: TGTGCCAGCAGCTTAGAGACAGGGGCCTACGAGCAGTACTTC
v_call: TRBV7-2; d_call: -; clone_size: -; j_call: TRBJ1-6; cdr3_aa: CASSRGGTYNSPLHF; cdr3_nt: TGTGCCAGCAGCCGGGGAGGGACCTATAATTCACCCCTCCACTTT
v_call: TRBV30; d_call: -; clone_size: -; j_call: TRBJ2-1; cdr3_aa: CAWTLYNEQFF; cdr3_nt: TGTGCCTGGACCCTCTACAATGAGCAGTTCTTC
v_call: TRBV12-3/TRBV12-4; d_call: -; clone_size: -; j_call: TRBJ1-2; cdr3_aa: CASSNMYGYTF; cdr3_nt: TGTGCCAGCAGCAACATGTATGGCTACACCTTC
v_call: TRBV27; d_call: -; clone_size: -; j_call: TRBJ2-7; cdr3_aa: CASKLELFSEQYF; cdr3_nt: TGTGCCAGCAAGCTCGAACTATTCTCCGAGCAGTACTTC
v_call: TRBV2; d_call: -; clone_size: -; j_call: TRBJ1-3; cdr3_aa: CASSGSKGNTIYF; cdr3_nt: TGTGCCAGCAGTGGCAGTAAAGGAAACACCATATATTTT
v_call: TRBV29-1; d_call: TRBD1; clone_size: -; j_call: TRBJ2-2; cdr3_aa: CSGRDSNTGELFF; cdr3_nt: TGCAGCGGACGGGACAGCAACACCGGGGAGCTGTTTTTT
v_call: TRBV7-9; d_call: TRBD2; clone_size: -; j_call: TRBJ2-1; cdr3_aa: CASSLADSGRGRNEQFF; cdr3_nt: TGTGCCAGCAGCTTAGCGGATAGCGGGAGGGGGAGGAATGAGCAGTTCTTC
v_call: TRBV4-1; d_call: TRBD1; clone_size: -; j_call: TRBJ2-1; cdr3_aa: CASSRTGTGGREQFF; cdr3_nt: TGCGCCAGCAGCCGGACAGGGACAGGGGGCAGGGAGCAGTTCTTC
v_call: TRBV30; d_call: -; clone_size: -; j_call: TRBJ2-1; cdr3_aa: CAWRRNNEQFF; cdr3_nt: TGTGCCTGGAGGAGAAACAATGAGCAGTTCTTC
v_call: TRBV27; d_call: -; clone_size: -; j_call: TRBJ2-7; cdr3_aa: CASSSAGAEAYEQYF; cdr3_nt: TGTGCCAGCAGTTCCGCGGGGGCAGAAGCTTACGAGCAGTACTTC
v_call: TRBV7-9; d_call: -; clone_size: -; j_call: TRBJ1-2; cdr3_aa: CASSFKSGTPPYYGYTF; cdr3_nt: TGTGCCAGCAGCTTCAAATCCGGGACACCTCCCTACTATGGCTACACCTTC
v_call: TRBV6-2/TRBV6-3; d_call: TRBD1; clone_size: -; j_call: TRBJ1-2; cdr3_aa: CASSQPTGDYGYTF; cdr3_nt: TGTGCCAGCAGCCAACCGACAGGGGACTATGGCTACACCTTC
v_call: TRBV7-9; d_call: -; clone_size: -; j_call: TRBJ2-5; cdr3_aa: CASSVRGETQYF; cdr3_nt: TGTGCCAGCAGCGTCAGGGGTGAGACCCAGTACTTC
v_call: TRBV27; d_call: TRBD2; clone_size: -; j_call: TRBJ2-7; cdr3_aa: CASSGTSGTSYEQYF; cdr3_nt: TGTGCCAGCAGTGGGACTAGCGGGACCTCCTACGAGCAGTACTTC
v_call: TRBV13; d_call: TRBD1; clone_size: -; j_call: TRBJ1-1; cdr3_aa: CASRITGGTEAFF; cdr3_nt: TGTGCCAGCAGAATAACAGGGGGCACTGAAGCTTTCTTT
v_call: TRBV7-9; d_call: -; clone_size: -; j_call: TRBJ1-4; cdr3_aa: CASSLAQTATNEKLFF; cdr3_nt: TGTGCCAGCAGCTTAGCGCAGACTGCAACTAATGAAAAACTGTTTTTT
v_call: TRBV5-1; d_call: -; clone_size: once; j_call: TRBJ1-2; cdr3_aa: CASSLDGQYYGYTF; cdr3_nt: TGCGCCAGCAGCTTGGATGGCCAGTACTATGGCTACACCTTC
v_call: TRBV5-8; d_call: TRBD1; clone_size: -; j_call: TRBJ1-2; cdr3_aa: CASSSGQGAGGYTF; cdr3_nt: TGTGCCAGCAGCTCCGGACAGGGGGCTGGTGGCTACACCTTC
v_call: TRBV12-3/TRBV12-4; d_call: TRBD1; clone_size: -; j_call: TRBJ2-2; cdr3_aa: CASSFGDRAVLFF; cdr3_nt: TGTGCCAGCAGTTTCGGGGACAGGGCGGTCCTGTTTTTT
v_call: TRBV3-1/TRBV3-2; d_call: TRBD1; clone_size: -; j_call: TRBJ2-3; cdr3_aa: CASSQDSLPGQGASDTQYF; cdr3_nt: TGTGCCAGCAGCCAAGACTCCCTCCCGGGACAGGGGGCGTCAGATACGCAGTATTTT
v_call: TRBV7-8; d_call: -; clone_size: once; j_call: TRBJ1-5; cdr3_aa: CASSLVGGRNQPQHF; cdr3_nt: TGTGCCAGCAGCTTAGTGGGGGGTAGGAATCAGCCCCAGCATTTT
v_call: TRBV7-9; d_call: TRBD1; clone_size: -; j_call: TRBJ1-4; cdr3_aa: CASSSLTGVGEKLFF; cdr3_nt: TGTGCCAGCAGCTCCCTGACAGGGGTCGGTGAAAAACTGTTTTTT
v_call: TRBV5-1; d_call: -; clone_size: -; j_call: TRBJ2-1; cdr3_aa: CASSPVGNEQFF; cdr3_nt: TGCGCCAGCAGCCCGGTCGGTAATGAGCAGTTCTTC
v_call: TRBV11-2; d_call: -; clone_size: few; j_call: TRBJ2-1; cdr3_aa: CASSLKAGSGTLTGEQFF; cdr3_nt: TGTGCCAGCAGCTTAAAGGCGGGGAGCGGGACCCTTACAGGGGAGCAGTTCTTC
v_call: TRBV6-1; d_call: -; clone_size: -; j_call: TRBJ1-1; cdr3_aa: CASSETVYEAFF; cdr3_nt: TGTGCCAGCAGTGAAACAGTTTATGAAGCTTTCTTT
v_call: TRBV18; d_call: TRBD2; clone_size: -; j_call: TRBJ2-3; cdr3_aa: CASSPSRGGGADTQYF; cdr3_nt: TGTGCCAGCTCACCAAGCCGCGGGGGAGGTGCAGATACGCAGTATTTT
v_call: TRBV5-1; d_call: TRBD2; clone_size: once; j_call: TRBJ2-2; cdr3_aa: CASSLGLAGVPGELFF; cdr3_nt: TGCGCCAGCAGCTTGGGACTAGCGGGAGTCCCCGGGGAGCTGTTTTTT
v_call: TRBV15; d_call: TRBD2; clone_size: -; j_call: TRBJ2-7; cdr3_aa: CATSRPLAGDTYEQYF; cdr3_nt: TGTGCCACCAGCAGACCACTAGCGGGGGACACCTACGAGCAGTACTTC
v_call: TRBV7-9; d_call: TRBD1; clone_size: -; j_call: TRBJ2-3; cdr3_aa: CASSRTTGGISDTQYF; cdr3_nt: TGTGCCAGCAGCCGTACTACAGGGGGCATTTCAGATACGCAGTATTTT
v_call: TRBV14; d_call: -; clone_size: -; j_call: TRBJ2-1; cdr3_aa: CASSQDLLTGNEQFF; cdr3_nt: TGTGCCAGCAGCCAAGACCTTTTGACAGGCAATGAGCAGTTCTTC
v_call: TRBV27; d_call: -; clone_size: -; j_call: TRBJ1-1; cdr3_aa: CASTGGEAFF; cdr3_nt: TGTGCCAGCACGGGGGGCGAAGCTTTCTTT
v_call: TRBV7-3; d_call: TRBD2; clone_size: -; j_call: TRBJ2-1; cdr3_aa: CASSPGLAGGKFF; cdr3_nt: TGTGCCAGCAGCCCGGGACTAGCGGGAGGAAAGTTCTTC
v_call: TRBV25-1; d_call: -; clone_size: -; j_call: TRBJ2-2; cdr3_aa: CASSESGSSLGSGELFF; cdr3_nt: TGTGCCAGCAGTGAATCGGGTTCTAGCCTGGGCTCCGGGGAGCTGTTTTTT